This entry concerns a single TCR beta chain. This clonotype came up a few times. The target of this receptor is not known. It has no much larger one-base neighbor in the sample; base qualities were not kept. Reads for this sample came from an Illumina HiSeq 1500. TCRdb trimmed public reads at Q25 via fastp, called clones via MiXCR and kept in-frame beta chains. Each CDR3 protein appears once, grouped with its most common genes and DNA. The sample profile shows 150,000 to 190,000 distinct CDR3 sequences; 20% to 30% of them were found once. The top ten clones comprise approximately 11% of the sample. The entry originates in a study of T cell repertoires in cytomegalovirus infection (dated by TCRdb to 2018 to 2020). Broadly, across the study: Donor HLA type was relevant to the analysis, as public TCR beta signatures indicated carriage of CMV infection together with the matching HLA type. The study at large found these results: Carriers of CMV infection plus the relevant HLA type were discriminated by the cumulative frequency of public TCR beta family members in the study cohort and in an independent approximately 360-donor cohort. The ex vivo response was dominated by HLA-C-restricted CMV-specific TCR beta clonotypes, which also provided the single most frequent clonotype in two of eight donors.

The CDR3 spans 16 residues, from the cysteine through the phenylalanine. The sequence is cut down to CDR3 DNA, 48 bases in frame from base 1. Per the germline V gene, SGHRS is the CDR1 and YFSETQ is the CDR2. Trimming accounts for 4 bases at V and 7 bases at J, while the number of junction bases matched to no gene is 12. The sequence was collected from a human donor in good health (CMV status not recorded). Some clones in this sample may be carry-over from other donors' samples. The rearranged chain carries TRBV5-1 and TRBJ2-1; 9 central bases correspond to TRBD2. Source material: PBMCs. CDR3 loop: CASSPGSGGWGNEQFF. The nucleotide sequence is TGCGCCAGCAGCCCCGGCAGCGGGGGGTGGGGGAATGAGCAGTTCTTC.